This record covers a single T cell receptor beta chain. Generated by immunoSEQ multiplex PCR, the TCRdb table keeps only in-frame clones and is missing some. Altogether tens of thousands of clones are present, 87% being singletons, with the ten largest covering around 17%. CDR1 is GTSNPN and CDR2 is SVGIG in the germline V gene (reference sequence). The V and J ends lost 0 bases and 8 bases respectively, with 13 bases between them. CDR3 length equals 14 residues. The data originate from a study of blood T cell repertoires in COVID-19. Study summary: Acute and convalescent COVID-19 samples came from the United States, Italy and Spain.

The genes are TRBV30 and TRBJ2-2; tentatively, D is TRBD1 (6 bases). The source is a woman in her sixties with COVID-19, enrolled during active disease. The sequenced material came from peripheral blood. Here the CDR3 reads CAWSVLDSVGELFF. CDR3 DNA sequence: TGTGCCTGGAGTGTATTGGACAGCGTGGGGGAGCTGTTTTTT.